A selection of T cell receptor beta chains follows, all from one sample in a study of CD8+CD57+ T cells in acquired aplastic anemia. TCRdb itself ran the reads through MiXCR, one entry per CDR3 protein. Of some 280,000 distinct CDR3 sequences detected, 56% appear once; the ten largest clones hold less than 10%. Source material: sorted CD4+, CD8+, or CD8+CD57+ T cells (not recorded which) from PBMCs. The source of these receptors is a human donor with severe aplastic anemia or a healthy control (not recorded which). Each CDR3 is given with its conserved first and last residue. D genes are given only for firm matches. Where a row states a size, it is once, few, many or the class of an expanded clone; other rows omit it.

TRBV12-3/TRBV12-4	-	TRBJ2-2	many	TGTGCCAGCAGTTTAACAGGACACACCGGGGAGCTGTTTTTT	CASSLTGHTGELFF
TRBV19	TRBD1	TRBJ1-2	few	TGTGCCAGTAGTATAGGGACAGGGTTCGGCTACACCTTC	CASSIGTGFGYTF
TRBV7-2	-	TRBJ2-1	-	TGTGCCAGCAGCTTAGGGGAGAATGAGCAGTTCTTC	CASSLGENEQFF
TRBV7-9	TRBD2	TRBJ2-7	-	TGTGCCAGCAGCTTAGGGGGACTAGCGGGAGCGTACGAGCAGTACTTC	CASSLGGLAGAYEQYF
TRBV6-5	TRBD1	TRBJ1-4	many	TGTGCCAGCAGCTCGGGACAGGGGGCTGCTAATGAAAAACTGTTTTTT	CASSSGQGAANEKLFF
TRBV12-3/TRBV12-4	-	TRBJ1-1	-	TGTGCCAGCAGTTTCGGGGGCGATGAAGCTTTCTTT	CASSFGGDEAFF
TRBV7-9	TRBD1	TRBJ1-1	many	TGTGCCAGCAGCTCTCCGGGACAGGGGGCGCGGGGTACTGAAGCTTTCTTT	CASSSPGQGARGTEAFF
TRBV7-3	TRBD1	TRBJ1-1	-	TGTGCCAGCAGGTATGACAGGGGGGGAACTGAAGCTTTCTTT	CASRYDRGGTEAFF
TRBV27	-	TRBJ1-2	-	TGTGCCAGCAGGTTATCCGGGGTCGGCTATGGCTACACCTTC	CASRLSGVGYGYTF
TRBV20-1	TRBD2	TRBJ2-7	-	TGCAGTGCCGAGGGTCCTTTGCGGGAGGACTACGAGCAGTACTTC	CSAEGPLREDYEQYF